These 24 T cell receptor beta chains share one sample of origin, sequenced in a study of shared clonotypes between healthy human individuals. Sequencing used immunoSEQ multiplex PCR; TCRdb keeps in-frame clones, though not all of them. The table has roughly 1 million clones, 70% to 80% seen once. Sequenced: memory CD4+ T cells from PBMCs. Stated subset: CD45RA-negative fraction. These receptors were collected from a man aged 18-30 years in good health. Some clones in this sample may be carry-over from other donors' samples.

The rearrangement links TRBV7-2 to TRBJ1-2; no firm D call. This CDR3 has 14 residues. Germline V CDR1 and CDR2: SGHTA, FQGNSA. The V gene lost 0 bases and the J gene lost 2 bases, with 7 bases spanning the gap. CDR3 in DNA: TGTGCCAGCAGCTTAGCCCGGATAAACTATGGCTACACCTTC. Amino acid sequence: CASSLARINYGYTF.

V is TRBV7-2 and J is TRBJ2-6, with D possibly being TRBD1 (5 bases). The CDR3 runs to 14 residues. Trimming shortened V by 5 bases and J by 1 base, and 6 bases separated the two germline ends. Germline values: CDR1 SGHTA, CDR2 FQGNSA. The CDR3 sequence is CASSPGSGANVLTF. The CDR3 nucleotides read TGTGCCAGCAGCCCAGGGTCTGGGGCCAACGTCCTGACTTTC. Together with reference TRBV7-2 and TRBJ2-6, the CDR3 gives the full variable domain: GAGVSQSPSNKVTEKGKDVELRCDPISGHTALYWYRQSLGQGLEFLIYFQGNSAPDKSGLPSDRFSAERTGGSVSTLTIQRTQQEDSAVYLCASSPGSGANVLTFGAGSRLTVL.

The CDR3 loop is CASSLSGGDWGEQYF. As DNA, the CDR3 is TGTGCCAGCAGTTTATCAGGGGGGGATTGGGGCGAGCAGTACTTC. This sequence joins TRBV27 and TRBJ2-7; D perhaps matches TRBD2 (7 bases). V gave up 0 bases and J gave up 6 bases, with 15 bases separating them. The CDR3 runs 15 residues. The germline V gene encodes CDR1 MNHEY and CDR2 SMNVEV (reference sequence).

The chain employs TRBV7-2 and TRBJ2-7, with 9 bases fitting TRBD2. This CDR3 spans 14 amino acids. V lost 5 bases to trimming and J lost 3 bases; unmatched junction nucleotides: 5. CDR1 and CDR2 (germline): SGHTA, FQGNSA. Here the CDR3 reads CASSHDSGSYEQYF. The CDR3 DNA follows: TGTGCCAGCAGCCACGATAGCGGGAGCTACGAGCAGTACTTC. The whole variable domain, remainder taken from reference TRBV7-2 and TRBJ2-7, is GAGVSQSPSNKVTEKGKDVELRCDPISGHTALYWYRQSLGQGLEFLIYFQGNSAPDKSGLPSDRFSAERTGGSVSTLTIQRTQQEDSAVYLCASSHDSGSYEQYFGPGTRLTVT.

In nucleotides, the CDR3 is TGTGCCAGCAGCCCGGTAGGGGGTGAAAAACTGTTTTTT. This encodes CASSPVGGEKLFF. The rearrangement uses TRBV28 and TRBJ1-4, with D tentatively TRBD1 (6 bases). The CDR3 has 13 residues. CDR1 MDHEN and CDR2 SYDVKM come from the germline V gene. V was shortened by 6 bases and J by 7 bases, with 12 bases between the two germline ends.

This clone has only a few counts. The V and J genes are TRBV4-2 and TRBJ2-2; TRBD2 aligns across 11 bases. CDR1 and CDR2 from the germline V gene are LGHNA and YNFKEQ. J gave up 2 bases and V 2 bases, and 4 bases lay outside the gene matches. CDR3 length: 17 amino acids. The CDR3 DNA follows: TGTGCCAGCAGCCAACTAACTAGCGGGAGTAACACCGGGGAGCTGTTTTTT. Translation: CASSQLTSGSNTGELFF.

The chain couples TRBV5-6 to TRBJ2-7; 7 nucleotides align to TRBD1. V shed 3 bases and J 3 bases; nucleotides not matched to a gene: 12. CDR3 length: 16 amino acids. From germline, CDR1 is SGHDT and CDR2 YYEEEE. The CDR3 here is CASSYYRGTDVYEQYF. The CDR3 DNA is TGTGCCAGCAGCTATTATAGGGGGACAGACGTCTACGAGCAGTACTTC.

V is TRBV5-1 and J is TRBJ2-3, with 7 nucleotides matching TRBD1. The CDR3 consists of 15 residues. Germline CDR1 SGHRS, CDR2 YFSETQ. Unmatched junction bases numbered 7, after V lost 0 bases and J lost 6 bases. DNA for the CDR3: TGCGCCAGCAGCTTGGCTGGGACAGTGGGGGATACGCAGTATTTT. It codes for CASSLAGTVGDTQYF.

Concerning this clone: The identical CDR3 is also encoded by other nucleotide sequences in the sample. V usage is TRBV28 and J usage is TRBJ1-2; 7 nucleotides agree with TRBD1. Unmatched junction bases numbered 8, after V lost 11 bases and J lost 5 bases. The CDR3 covers 12 residues. CDR1 and CDR2 (germline): MDHEN, SYDVKM. This CDR3 reads CASRAGGYGYTF. For the CDR3, the DNA is TGTGCCTCTCGGGCAGGGGGTTATGGCTACACCTTC.

The chain uses TRBV5-1 and TRBJ2-7; the match to TRBD2 covers 10 bases. Germline lookup yields CDR1 SGHRS and CDR2 YFSETQ. The CDR3 runs to 15 residues. The trim removed 7 bases at V and 3 bases at J, leaving 10 bases unmatched. The CDR3 DNA reads as TGCGCCAGCCAATATCTAGCGGGAGACAGCTACGAGCAGTACTTC. Its protein is CASQYLAGDSYEQYF.

CDR3 sequence (DNA): TGTGCCAGCAGCCTAGTGGGGACATCACTCTCATATGGCTACACCTTC. This translates into CASSLVGTSLSYGYTF. V is TRBV7-2 and J is TRBJ1-2, with TRBD1 as a possible D gene (6 bases). Per germline, CDR1 SGHTA and CDR2 FQGNSA. The CDR3 runs 16 residues. Trimming took off 5 bases at V and 5 bases at J, with 21 bases between the two ends.

This clone was detected only a few times. The CDR3 sequence is CASSPLMTREAFF. In DNA form, the CDR3 reads TGCGCCAGCAGCCCATTAATGACACGTGAAGCTTTCTTT. The chain has TRBV5-1 and TRBJ1-1; no firm D call. The germline CDR1 and CDR2 sequences are SGHRS and YFSETQ. CDR3 size: 13 residues. The V and J ends lost 4 bases and 7 bases respectively, with 14 bases between them.

The V gene is TRBV13, the J gene TRBJ1-2; D is undetermined. CDR3 length equals 16 residues. CDR1 and CDR2 (germline): PRHDT, FYEKMQ (reference sequence). V lost 5 bases, J lost 4 bases, and 20 bases lay in between. This chain's CDR3 is CASSAIKLPPIYGYTF. The DNA for the CDR3 is TGTGCCAGCAGCGCGATAAAACTCCCACCTATCTATGGCTACACCTTC.

This clone was counted only a few times. This chain joins TRBV10-3 and TRBJ2-3, with 10 nucleotides matching TRBD2. With 3 bases clipped from V and 5 bases from J, the junction kept 2 bases outside the gene matches. The CDR3 totals 14 residues. Germline-derived CDR1 and CDR2 are ENHRY and SYGVKD. In nucleotides, the CDR3 is TGTGCCATCAGTGAACTAGCGGGATTAGATACGCAGTATTTT. It codes for CAISELAGLDTQYF.

This clone came up once. The rearrangement uses TRBV6-5 and TRBJ2-1, with D unresolved. V was clipped by 0 bases and J by 6 bases, with 15 bases between them. CDR1 and CDR2 from the germline V gene are MNHEY and SVGAGI. This CDR3 has 16 residues. The CDR3 DNA sequence: TGTGCCAGCAGTTACTCGAACTTCCGGCTCGCCAATGAGCAGTTCTTC. Translation gives CASSYSNFRLANEQFF.

The genes are TRBV28 and TRBJ2-7, with D perhaps assigned TRBD1 or TRBD2 (5 bases each). V was cut by 2 bases and J by 2 bases, with 10 bases left in between. The CDR3 length is 14 residues. Germline assignment: CDR1 MDHEN and CDR2 SYDVKM. The chain's CDR3 is CASSLVGEAYEQYF. The CDR3 DNA sequence: TGTGCCAGCAGTTTAGTGGGGGAAGCCTACGAGCAGTACTTC.

The chain combines TRBV10-3 with TRBJ2-4; the D is unclear. Germline values: CDR1 ENHRY, CDR2 SYGVKD. The CDR3 is 13 residues long. The V gene lost 6 bases and the J gene lost 3 bases, with 9 bases spanning the gap. The CDR3 bases are TGTGCCATCAGGGACGTGGGCAAAAACATTCAGTACTTC. Its translation: CAIRDVGKNIQYF.

In DNA, the CDR3 is TGTGCCAGCAGCTGGACTAGCGGGGCTCTCCACGAGCAGTACTTC. Translation: CASSWTSGALHEQYF. The chain recombines TRBV13 with TRBJ2-7, with 12 bases aligning to TRBD2. The CDR3 runs 15 residues. V lost 4 bases and J lost 5; bases outside the gene matches: 6. CDR1 PRHDT and CDR2 FYEKMQ come from the germline V gene (reference sequence).

This sequence joins TRBV5-6 and TRBJ2-7; D ambiguous. Trimming took 2 bases from V and 2 from J, leaving 11 bases between them. CDR1 is SGHDT, CDR2 YYEEEE, per germline. This CDR3 region has 14 residues. As DNA, the CDR3 is TGTGCCAGCAGCTTAACCGTTCTCCCCTACGAGCAGTACTTC. Amino acids: CASSLTVLPYEQYF.

The chain couples TRBV7-2 to TRBJ1-1; 8 positions match TRBD1. V was pared by 5 bases and J by 2 bases, with 4 bases of the junction left unmatched. The germline V gene has CDR1 SGHTA and CDR2 FQGNSA. This CDR3 spans 14 amino acids. CDR3 in amino acids: CASSPRGPNTEAFF. In nucleotides, the CDR3 is TGTGCCAGCAGCCCCAGGGGGCCAAACACTGAAGCTTTCTTT.

This chain uses TRBV5-1 with TRBJ2-6; 10 positions agree with TRBD1. This CDR3 has 14 residues. Germline assignment: CDR1 SGHRS and CDR2 YFSETQ. V gave up 7 bases and J gave up 3 bases; unmatched junction bases: 1. The CDR3 sequence: CASGTGDGANVLTF. The CDR3 DNA is TGCGCCAGCGGGACAGGGGATGGGGCCAACGTCCTGACTTTC.

The table lists this clone with a few counts. The CDR3 nucleotides read TGCGCCAGCAGCCCTACGACAGGGACCTACGAGCAGTACTTC. This translates into CASSPTTGTYEQYF. The chain has TRBV5-1 and TRBJ2-7; 7 nucleotides match TRBD1. V lost 4 bases, J lost 2 bases, and 6 bases stayed unmatched. Germline V gene sequence: CDR1 SGHRS, CDR2 YFSETQ. The CDR3 length is 14 residues.

The J gene is TRBJ2-5, the V gene TRBV14, with 10 bases matching TRBD2. The length of the CDR3 is 16 residues. The germline gives CDR1 SGHDN, CDR2 FVKESK. The V gene end was trimmed by 4 bases and the J gene end by 5 bases; junction bases not matched to a gene: 10. The CDR3 loop reads CASSPQWASGSETQYF. The CDR3 nucleotides read TGTGCCAGCAGCCCCCAGTGGGCTAGCGGGAGTGAGACCCAGTACTTC.

The chain carries TRBV20-1 and TRBJ1-1; a weak D match, TRBD1 (5 bases). V was trimmed by 6 bases and J by 2 bases, leaving 7 bases between them. The CDR3 runs 11 residues. Germline V gives CDR1 DFQATT, CDR2 SNEGSKA (reference sequence). The CDR3 coding sequence is TGCAGTGCCGGGACTAACACTGAAGCTTTCTTT. Translation: CSAGTNTEAFF.